This TCR beta chain is from a study of T cell responses to AZD1222 COVID-19 vaccine. Remarks on this clone: What it binds is not known.

General study results and limits: At baseline, seropositivity was found in only a handful of AZD1222 recipients. The donor cohort was predominantly white British with a female majority, and clonal diversity may have been underestimated. The study found vaccine-associated CD4 TCRs spanning spike, dominant at 160-218 and 743-854.

Germline CDR1 MNHEY, CDR2 SVGAGI. The V gene lost 7 bases and the J gene lost 10 bases, with 20 bases spanning the gap. The length of the CDR3 is 14 residues. Produced via immunoSEQ multiplex PCR; TCRdb's table is partial and in-frame only. The data hold roughly 58,000 clones, with 89% observed a single time. The chain employs TRBV6-5 and TRBJ2-1; D is possibly TRBD1 or TRBD2 (5 bases each). The TCR originated in an adult who received the AZD1222 COVID-19 vaccine. Sequencing used peripheral blood, obtained 28 days after the second AZD1222 dose. The CDR3 is CASNSPGPRGEQFF. The CDR3 DNA sequence: TGTGCCAGCAACAGTCCGGGACCCCGAGGGGAGCAGTTCTTC.